This TCR beta chain was captured by sequencing in a study of blood T cell repertoires in COVID-19 (dated by TCRdb to the early 2020s). Study-wide context: The collaborator samples originated in the United States, Italy and Spain and spanned the acute and convalescent phases of COVID-19. The samples were drawn from the first 160 participants of the ongoing ImmuneRACE study and from 950 to 1,500 subjects provided by 6 global collaborators. The repertoires were released in a freely available public database meant as a resource for research on the immune response to SARS-CoV-2. Subjects who had been exposed to COVID-19, were actively infected with it, or had recovered from it provided the deeply sampled blood TCRbeta repertoires that made up the dataset. The prospective study material was composed of cDNA or gDNA derived from T cells, B-cell-depleted T cells, or PBMCs. The sample metadata nearly always contained a de-identified subject ID, COVID-19 status, age in years and sex. HLA class I and class II types, where available, came from metadata supplied by the sample provider rather than from assay-based typing. The paper as a whole reports these results and caveats: How much clinical and demographic metadata was included differed by source and by participant, and the metadata was provided uncurated.

With regard to this clone: No antigen is known for it. It has no much larger one-base neighbor in the sample; base qualities were not kept.

TCRbeta CDR3 regions were amplified from genomic DNA using the immunoSEQ Assay, a bias-controlled multiplex PCR. The study's processing was this. Nucleated cell counts per sample were estimated from amplification of reference gene primers within the assay. To quantify the absolute abundance of each unique TCRbeta CDR3 rearrangement, sequence reads were collapsed and filtered. For each sample, productive Simpson clonality was calculated as the square root of Simpson's diversity index over productive rearrangements. TCRdb carries this immuneACCESS record with in-frame sequences only. Its versions omit some clonotypes, under half of them owing to an unresolved V gene in the studies checked, with the rest unexplained. V and J calls and clone size are as listed in that table; D and trimming were resolved from the DNA. The table for this sample lists over 200,000 clones; 80% to 90% of them were counted only once. The ten largest clones capture approximately 8.7% of the sample.

Participants in the prospective study were enrolled through a virtual design, were aged about 18 to 100 years, and lived in 24 United States geographic areas. In the prospective study, cohorts were assigned on the basis of participant-reported clinical history obtained from a screening survey and a study questionnaire. ImmuneRACE Cohort 3 recovered participants were defined by two consecutive negative NP/OP PCR tests, healthcare professional clearance, or symptom resolution. Mobile phlebotomists in the prospective study collected whole blood, serum and a nasopharyngeal or oropharyngeal swab from every participant. Participants in the prospective study had the option to provide additional blood draws and questionnaires over a 2-month period. Prospective study blood samples were shipped either frozen or at room temperature before DNA extraction. Input material: PBMCs or T cells enriched from blood (not recorded which). The sequence derives from a man aged 35 to 55 who had recovered from COVID-19.

The nucleotide sequence reads as follows: TGTGCCAGCTCAACTCTCGGGACTAGCGGTTCTAGCACAGATACGCAGTATTTT. It translates to CASSTLGTSGSSTDTQYF. The chain is assembled from TRBV18 and TRBJ2-3, with 11 bases aligning to TRBD2. From cysteine to phenylalanine, the CDR3 is 18 amino acids long. The retained sequence is limited to the CDR3, 54 bases, with the frame set at the first base. The germline V and J ends show losses of 5 bases and 0 bases respectively, and no gene match explains 10 bases of the junction. The germline V gene provides CDR1 KGHSH and CDR2 LQKENI.